This TCR beta chain was found in a study of T cells expressing NK-cell markers. Using the 5' RACE reads, TCRdb records one entry per CDR3 protein without DNA. Its table lists about 540,000 distinct CDR3 sequences. Findings of the study overall: Roughly 1.0-8% of CD8+ T cells in over five donors belonged to dominant NKG2C+ clonotypes. Once again these clonotypes came out on top in the CD3+CD56-NKG2C+ fraction of four donors.

In regard to this clonotype: Its specificity is unknown.

This TCR derives from a man aged 18-30 years in good health. Specimen: blood T cells: a sorted CD56 or NKG2C T cell subset, CD4+ or CD8+ T cells, or bulk PBMC T cells (not recorded which).

CDR3 sequence: CASSGSGTDNEKLFF. The chain joins TRBV12-3 or TRBV12-4 to TRBJ1-4; TCRdb gives TRBD1 as the D gene, but with no DNA this cannot be confirmed. The CDR3 has 15 amino acids.